The 29 T cell receptor beta chains reported below all come from one sample, sequenced in a study of T cell responses to AZD1222 COVID-19 vaccine. TCRdb's copy holds only in-frame clones and misses some; the assay was immunoSEQ multiplex PCR. The top ten clones hold approximately 1% of a sample with about 220,000 clones, about 92% of them seen once. The source material was peripheral blood, sampled on day 0 of MenACWY control vaccination. All receptors come from an adult in good health.

The chain joins TRBV18 to TRBJ1-2; D not certain. The CDR3 length is 15 residues. Trimming removed 1 base at V and 2 bases at J, with 11 bases between. Germline-derived CDR1 and CDR2 are KGHSH and LQKENI. This CDR3 is CASSPQGVRNYGYTF. DNA for the CDR3: TGTGCCAGCTCACCACAGGGAGTCAGGAACTATGGCTACACCTTC.

The chain employs TRBV28 and TRBJ1-1; D is perhaps TRBD1 (6 bases). The germline V gene has CDR1 MDHEN and CDR2 SYDVKM. The germline V and J ends were trimmed by 7 bases and 11 bases, with 20 bases remaining between them. The CDR3 totals 13 residues. The DNA of the CDR3 is TGTGCCAGCACGAAAGGGGGGGCCCTTGGGGCTTTCTTT. It encodes CASTKGGALGAFF.

This clone was observed a single time. The chain has TRBV6-1 and TRBJ1-5; D gene ambiguous. From germline, CDR1 is MNHNS and CDR2 SASEGT. CDR3 length: 14 residues. Trimming stripped 1 base from V and 2 bases from J, with 6 bases between. DNA of the CDR3: TGTGCCAGCAGTGAAGGAAGGGGCAATCAGCCCCAGCATTTT. It specifies CASSEGRGNQPQHF.

The rearrangement uses TRBV3-1 (or the pseudogene TRBV3-2) and TRBJ2-2; TRBD1 aligns across 7 bases. This CDR3 is 16 amino acids long. V shed 5 bases and J 4 bases; nucleotides not matched to a gene: 10. From germline, CDR1 is LGHDT and CDR2 YNNKEL (reference sequence). The CDR3 loop reads CASSLKTGSGTGELFF. CDR3 nucleotide sequence: TGTGCCAGCAGCTTGAAGACAGGGAGCGGCACCGGGGAGCTGTTTTTT.

This rearrangement joins TRBV19 to TRBJ2-1, with 15 bases lining up with TRBD2. Germline V gives CDR1 LNHDA, CDR2 SQIVND (reference sequence). The CDR3 has 18 residues. The ends lost 4 bases at V and 1 base at J; junction bases unmatched: 5. The CDR3 bases are TGTGCCAGTAGTACCGGGACTAGCGGGGGGAAATCCTACAATGAGCAGTTCTTC. Protein sequence: CASSTGTSGGKSYNEQFF.

The chain is built from TRBV6-2 or TRBV6-3 and TRBJ2-7; tentative D call: TRBD1 (6 bases). Germline lookup yields CDR1 MNHEY and CDR2 SVGEGT. The CDR3 has 13 residues. V lost 4 bases and J lost 7, with 14 bases in between. CDR3 DNA sequence: TGTGCCAGCAGTTCTGGGACACCGAGAGAGCAGTACTTC. It is translated as CASSSGTPREQYF.

The V call is TRBV5-5, the J call TRBJ1-6; D gene unclear. The CDR3 is made up of 16 amino acids. Germline loops: CDR1 SGHKS, CDR2 YYEKEE (reference sequence). V shed 0 bases and J shed 2 bases, with 9 bases lying between them. The CDR3 sequence: CASSLGGATYNSPLHF. The DNA for the CDR3 is TGTGCCAGCAGCTTGGGAGGAGCTACCTATAATTCACCCCTCCACTTT.

V is TRBV6-5 and J is TRBJ2-5; a possible D gene is TRBD2 (6 bases). The CDR3 is 12 amino acids. CDR1 and CDR2 (germline): MNHEY, SVGAGI. V was clipped by 11 bases and J by 2 bases, with 12 bases between them. DNA of the CDR3: TGTGCCTGCGGGGTGGTTCAAGAGACCCAGTACTTC. Protein sequence: CACGVVQETQYF.

In DNA, the CDR3 is TGTGCCAGCAGTTTTGGGGGTCACTACGAGCAGTACTTC. Protein product: CASSFGGHYEQYF. The chain uses TRBV28 and TRBJ2-7; D may correspond to TRBD1 or TRBD2 (5 bases each). The V end was cut by 3 bases, the J end by 3 bases, with 9 bases between. The CDR3 loop spans 13 amino acids. CDR1 is MDHEN, CDR2 SYDVKM, per germline.

The gene calls are TRBV5-4 and TRBJ2-4, with a possible D match to TRBD1 (6 bases). The CDR3 extends over 16 amino acids. Trimming shortened V by 4 bases and J by 0 bases, and 14 bases separated the two germline ends. Germline V gives CDR1 SGHNT, CDR2 YYREEE (reference sequence). The CDR3 DNA reads TGTGCCAGCAGCCCGGACAGCAACCGAGCCAAAAACATTCAGTACTTC. Translating gives CASSPDSNRAKNIQYF.

The chain combines TRBV18 with TRBJ2-7, with unresolved D. Between the trimmed V and J ends, which lost 3 bases and 3 bases, there was a span of 6 bases. CDR3 length equals 12 residues. Germline CDR1 KGHSH, CDR2 LQKENI. CDR3 nucleotides: TGTGCCAGCTCACCGGACCGCTACGAGCAGTACTTC. Translation gives CASSPDRYEQYF.

The chain couples TRBV10-3 to TRBJ1-2, with TRBD1 matching 8 bases. V lost 4 bases to trimming and J lost 8 bases; unmatched junction nucleotides: 3. The germline CDR1 and CDR2 sequences are ENHRY and SYGVKD. The CDR3 extends over 12 amino acids. CDR3 in amino acids: CAISGQGIGYTF. CDR3 DNA: TGTGCCATCAGTGGACAGGGGATAGGCTACACCTTC.

The chain couples TRBV19 to TRBJ2-1; TRBD2 matches 12 bases. The J segment lost 7 bases and the V segment lost 5 bases, leaving 6 bases of the junction unmatched. This CDR3 is built from 15 residues. CDR1 is LNHDA and CDR2 is SQIVND in the germline V gene (reference sequence). CDR3 in DNA: TGTGCCAGTAGTGCCACTAGCGGGGGGAGGAATGAGCAGTTCTTC. It codes for CASSATSGGRNEQFF.

The V gene is TRBV18, the J gene TRBJ2-1, with 9 bases lining up with TRBD1. Trimming took 5 bases from V and 10 from J; bases not matched to a gene: 12. Germline V lookup: CDR1 KGHSH, CDR2 LQKENI. This CDR3 spans 15 amino acids. CDR3 loop: CASSFDRGNFYEQFF. CDR3 in DNA: TGTGCCAGCTCATTCGACAGGGGGAACTTTTACGAGCAGTTCTTC.

The V and J genes are TRBV12-5 and TRBJ1-4; D may be TRBD1 (5 bases). Germline assignment: CDR1 LGHNT and CDR2 FRNRAP. The CDR3 has 13 residues. The V end was cut by 6 bases, the J end by 6 bases, with 11 bases between. The CDR3 DNA follows: TGTGCTAGTGGCTCTTCGGGGGATGAAAAACTGTTTTTT. This translates into CASGSSGDEKLFF. Filled out from reference TRBV12-5 and TRBJ1-4, the complete variable domain reads DARVTQTPRHKVTEMGQEVTMRCQPILGHNTVFWYRQTMMQGLELLAYFRNRAPLDDSGMPKDRFSAEMPDATLATLKIQPSEPRDSAVYFCASGSSGDEKLFFGSGTQLSVL.

The rearrangement joins TRBV30 to TRBJ1-1; TRBD1 is a possible D gene (5 bases). The germline gives CDR1 GTSNPN, CDR2 SVGIG (reference sequence). The ends were cut back, 1 base at V and 3 bases at J, with 12 bases in the middle. This CDR3 has 14 residues. The CDR3, as DNA: TGTGCCTGGAGTGCTGGGACGTGGGACACTGAAGCTTTCTTT. Residues: CAWSAGTWDTEAFF.

The gene calls are TRBV29-1 and TRBJ1-2, with TRBD1 matching 8 bases. After removal of 5 bases from V and 3 bases from J, the junction contained 11 bases not matched to a gene. CDR1 and CDR2 (germline): SQVTM, ANQGSEA. CDR3 length: 15 residues. The CDR3 loop reads CSVKQQGAGDYGYTF. The CDR3 bases are TGCAGCGTTAAACAGCAGGGGGCGGGGGACTATGGCTACACCTTC.

V gene TRBV10-2 combines with J gene TRBJ1-2, with a weak D call TRBD1 (5 bases). The CDR3 length is 14 residues. V was cut by 2 bases and J by 1 base, with 8 bases left in between. CDR1 WSHSY and CDR2 SAAADI come from the germline V gene. This chain's CDR3 is CASSEERGNYGYTF. CDR3 in DNA: TGCGCCAGCAGTGAGGAAAGGGGTAACTATGGCTACACCTTC.

V is TRBV19 and J is TRBJ1-1; D gene uncertain. V lost 9 bases and J lost 1, with 15 bases in between. This CDR3 has 14 residues. Germline CDR1 reads LNHDA; CDR2 reads SQIVND (reference sequence). CDR3 DNA: TGTGCCAGGGGGAACCGGGATTCGAACACTGAAGCTTTCTTT. It yields the protein CARGNRDSNTEAFF.

The J gene is TRBJ1-2, the V gene TRBV5-4; the D gene is possibly TRBD1 (5 bases). CDR3 length: 15 amino acids. V lost 4 bases, J lost 6 bases, and 19 bases lay in between. From germline, CDR1 is SGHNT and CDR2 YYREEE (reference sequence). CDR3 in DNA: TGTGCCAGCAGCGCCCCGCCTGCAGGGTTGAATGGCTACACCTTC. The encoded protein is CASSAPPAGLNGYTF. The variable domain in full, with the rest retrieved from reference TRBV5-4 and TRBJ1-2, is ETGVTQSPTHLIKTRGQQVTLRCSSQSGHNTVSWYQQALGQGPQFIFQYYREEENGRGNFPPRFSGLQFPNYSSELNVNALELDDSALYLCASSAPPAGLNGYTFGSGTRLTVV.

V and J are TRBV14 and TRBJ2-3; perhaps TRBD2 as D (6 bases). Looked up from germline, CDR1 is SGHDN and CDR2 is FVKESK. This CDR3 is 13 amino acids long. V was cut by 6 bases and J by 6 bases, with 13 bases left in between. The CDR3 protein is CASSPDYWDTQYF. The CDR3 DNA sequence: TGTGCCAGCAGTCCGGACTACTGGGATACGCAGTATTTT.

The gene calls are TRBV11-2 and TRBJ2-5, with TRBD2 matching 14 bases. After removal of 6 bases from V and 5 bases from J, the junction contained 11 bases not matched to a gene. This CDR3 contains 17 residues. Germline CDR1 and CDR2: SGHAT and FQNNGV. CDR3: CASSPSTSGGARETQYF. CDR3 coding DNA: TGTGCCAGCAGTCCCTCGACTAGCGGGGGGGCCCGTGAGACCCAGTACTTC.

This chain joins TRBV10-3 and TRBJ1-6; D is unclear. Germline assignment: CDR1 ENHRY and CDR2 SYGVKD. V lost 1 base and J lost 0, with 13 bases in between. This CDR3 contains 18 residues. The CDR3 coding sequence is TGTGCCATCAGTGAGTTGAGGGAGCCCCCCTCCTATAATTCACCCCTCCACTTT. It yields the protein CAISELREPPSYNSPLHF.

The chain joins TRBV7-2 to TRBJ2-4; D assignment may be TRBD1 or TRBD2 (5 bases each). There are 12 residues in the CDR3. From germline, CDR1 is SGHTA and CDR2 FQGNSA. The V and J ends lost 8 bases and 12 bases respectively, with 17 bases between them. For the CDR3, the DNA is TGTGCCAGCGGGGACCCTGGGGCAAATCAGTACTTC. Its protein is CASGDPGANQYF. Complete variable domain (other parts from reference TRBV7-2 and TRBJ2-4): GAGVSQSPSNKVTEKGKDVELRCDPISGHTALYWYRQSLGQGLEFLIYFQGNSAPDKSGLPSDRFSAERTGGSVSTLTIQRTQQEDSAVYLCASGDPGANQYFGAGTRLSVL.

The J gene is TRBJ2-7, the V gene TRBV7-2; D may be TRBD1 (6 bases). Germline CDR1 SGHTA, CDR2 FQGNSA. This CDR3 contains 14 residues. Trimming cost V 2 bases and J 7 bases, with 15 bases left between them. The CDR3 sequence is CASSLQATGWEQYF. For the CDR3, the DNA is TGTGCCAGCAGCTTACAGGCCACAGGGTGGGAGCAGTACTTC.

This chain links TRBV2 with TRBJ2-3, with 9 bases aligning to TRBD2. The junction had 8 bases not matched to a gene; V was cut back by 6 bases and J by 7 bases. The CDR3 covers 14 residues. Germline CDR1 and CDR2: SNHLY and FYNNEI. CDR3 in amino acids: CASRQGASGNTQYF. The CDR3 coding sequence is TGTGCCAGCAGGCAAGGCGCTAGCGGGAATACGCAGTATTTT.

CDR3 protein: CASSPPPFSGNTIYF. DNA for the CDR3: TGTGCCAGCAGCCCCCCCCCGTTCTCTGGAAACACCATATATTTT. This chain uses TRBV3-1 (or the pseudogene TRBV3-2) with TRBJ1-3; D is unclear. Germline CDR1 is LGHDT and CDR2 is YNNKEL (reference sequence). This CDR3 is built from 15 residues. V was clipped by 4 bases and J by 0 bases, with 10 bases between them.

The rearrangement joins TRBV5-6 to TRBJ1-1, with 8 bases identical to TRBD1. The CDR3 loop spans 15 amino acids. Losses at the gene ends were 4 bases for V and 0 bases for J; bases not matched to a gene: 5. Germline CDR1 SGHDT, CDR2 YYEEEE. The CDR3 bases are TGTGCCAGCAGCCCCAGACAGGGGATGAACACTGAAGCTTTCTTT. Protein sequence: CASSPRQGMNTEAFF.

CDR3 in DNA: TGTGCCAGCAGTGGGGGAGAAAAACTGTTTTTT. It codes for CASSGGEKLFF. This sequence joins TRBV25-1 and TRBJ1-4; D remains ambiguous. The CDR3 runs to 11 residues. The germline CDR1 and CDR2 sequences are MGHDK and SYGVNS. V dropped 4 bases and J dropped 8 bases, with 5 bases sitting between them.